Sequencing of this TCR beta chain was carried out in a study of metastatic and nonmetastatic thyroid tumors (dated by TCRdb to the early 2020s). General notes on the study: Repertoires from peripheral blood and from tumor or nodule tissue samples of malignant and benign thyroid patients were compared.

On the study overall, not on this receptor specifically: TCR beta diversity was reported as significantly higher in malignant tumors than in benign nodules, in both blood and tumor samples.

No patient had received any treatment before thyroid surgery. Using T-cell receptor beta sequencing, the researchers looked back retrospectively at clinical samples from patients, gathered between the early 2010s and the late 2010s. Libraries were prepared through PCR. Sequencing instrument: Illumina HiSeq 4000. High-throughput sequencing was used to profile the TCR beta-chain CDR3 region of each patient. From the authors' description of their analysis: The researchers built a classifier to tell apart papillary thyroid cancer patients with distant metastasis, based on CDR3 differences among clinicopathological groups. The Shannon index was used to assess repertoire diversity, and the Morisita-Horn index was used to assess tumor-blood repertoire similarity. TCRdb reran the public reads through fastp at Q25 and MiXCR, keeping productive beta chains. V and J calls and clone size were set by TCRdb, not the authors. The sample profile shows about 28,000 clones; over 20% of them were found once. The ten biggest clones cover just over 14% of the sample.

CDR1 and CDR2 (DFQATT, SNEGSKA) derive from the germline V gene (reference sequence). Spanning cysteine to phenylalanine, the CDR3 consists of 15 amino acids. This entry keeps only the CDR3 DNA: 45 bases, framed from base 1. V is reduced by 0 bases and J by 0 bases, leaving a spacing of 12 bases between them. This clone was found many times. Its antigen remains undetermined. No clone much larger than this one lies a single base away; base qualities are absent. The sample comprised blood. Recombination linked TRBV20-1 to TRBJ2-7; no D gene is confidently identified. This TCR derives from a female donor with papillary thyroid cancer or a benign thyroid nodule (not recorded which). Some clones in this sample may be carry-over from other donors' samples. The encoded CDR3 is CSARDSRTASYEQYF. The nucleotides read TGCAGTGCTAGAGATTCTAGGACGGCCTCCTACGAGCAGTACTTC.